The 17 T cell receptor beta chains listed next were all sequenced from one sample in a study of regulatory T cells in long-lasting Graves disease. Through Arm-PCR of CDR3 regions and iRepertoire HTBI primers, TCR beta libraries were built. TCRdb ran MiXCR on the multiplex PCR reads and lists one entry per CDR3 protein. The table has almost 350,000 distinct CDR3 sequences, 15% to 20% seen once. Time point described: persistent/refractory GD, antithyroid drugs over 5 years with positive TRAb. TCR sequences were obtained from RNA taken from PBMCs. The sample was peripheral blood mononuclear cells (PBMCs), taken when the disease was refractory, from a patient treated with antithyroid drugs. These receptors originate from a female donor with Graves disease.

This clonotype was seen many times. This chain connects TRBV7-3 to TRBJ1-1; the D gene is possibly TRBD1 (6 bases). This CDR3 contains 13 residues. V was clipped by 5 bases and J by 1 base, with 8 bases between them. The germline CDR1 and CDR2 sequences are SGHTA and FQGTGA. The CDR3 DNA reads TGTGCCAGCAGCAGGGGGGGGAACACTGAAGCTTTCTTT. It encodes CASSRGGNTEAFF.

This clonotype is medium-sized in the sample. The chain has TRBV7-2 and TRBJ1-1, with a weak D call TRBD1 (6 bases). V lost 2 bases and J lost 4, with 17 bases in between. The CDR3 is 16 amino acids. CDR1 is SGHTA and CDR2 is FQGNSA in the germline V gene. CDR3 in amino acids: CASSLPLDTGFTEAFF. The CDR3 nucleotides are TGTGCCAGCAGCTTACCTCTTGACACAGGGTTCACTGAAGCTTTCTTT.

The rearrangement uses TRBV6-5 and TRBJ1-4, with D unresolved. Trimming took 0 bases from V and 8 from J, leaving 4 bases between them. The CDR3 is 12 amino acids. Germline values: CDR1 MNHEY, CDR2 SVGAGI. The CDR3 protein is CASSYSFEKLFF. The DNA for the CDR3 is TGTGCCAGCAGTTACTCGTTCGAAAAACTGTTTTTT.

V usage is TRBV4-1 and J usage is TRBJ2-7; D is undetermined. The CDR3 is 13 amino acids. V was clipped by 0 bases and J by 2 bases, with 5 bases between them. Per the germline V gene, CDR1 is MGHRA and CDR2 is YSYEKL. The CDR3 nucleotides are TGCGCCAGCAGCCAAGATCGGCCCTACGAGCAGTACTTC. This encodes CASSQDRPYEQYF.

This clonotype was recorded many times. The chain employs TRBV2 and TRBJ2-7, with unresolved D. V was pared by 2 bases and J by 4 bases, with 3 bases between. Germline V gives CDR1 SNHLY, CDR2 FYNNEI. CDR3 length equals 11 residues. The CDR3 DNA sequence: TGTGCCAGCAGTGAACAGTACGAGCAGTACTTC. This sequence encodes CASSEQYEQYF.

There are a few counts of this clonotype. The CDR3: CASSPPKKNTGELFF. As DNA, the CDR3 is TGTGCCAGCTCACCACCCAAAAAGAACACCGGGGAGCTGTTTTTT. The chain combines TRBV18 with TRBJ2-2, with unresolved D. V lost 0 bases and J 1 base, leaving 6 bases between the germline ends. The CDR3 extends over 15 amino acids. Germline V gene sequence: CDR1 KGHSH, CDR2 LQKENI.

This clonotype was seen a handful of times. The rearrangement links TRBV30 to TRBJ1-6; D is uncertain. Trimming took off 2 bases at V and 0 bases at J, with 11 bases between the two ends. The CDR3 is made up of 16 amino acids. The germline V gene has CDR1 GTSNPN and CDR2 SVGIG (reference sequence). The chain's CDR3 is CAWSFRPSSYNSPLHF. DNA for the CDR3: TGTGCCTGGAGTTTCCGACCTAGCTCCTATAATTCACCCCTCCACTTT.

This clonotype was seen at least ten times. The genes are TRBV2 and TRBJ2-7; D might be TRBD1 (6 bases). Per the germline V gene, CDR1 is SNHLY and CDR2 is FYNNEI. Trimming removed 6 bases from V and 3 bases from J, with 15 bases in between. The CDR3 spans 14 residues. The CDR3 spells CASRKRLGGYEQYF. The CDR3 DNA reads TGTGCCAGCAGAAAACGTTTAGGGGGCTACGAGCAGTACTTC.

V gene TRBV20-1 combines with J gene TRBJ1-6; no clear D. This CDR3 region has 13 residues. V was trimmed by 6 bases and J by 10 bases, leaving 16 bases between them. Germline V lookup: CDR1 DFQATT, CDR2 SNEGSKA (reference sequence). CDR3: CSAHTTSGSPLHF. The CDR3 DNA reads as TGCAGTGCGCACACCACCAGCGGATCACCCCTCCACTTT.

The V call is TRBV7-9, the J call TRBJ2-5; 12 bases agree with TRBD2. Germline V gives CDR1 SEHNR, CDR2 FQNEAQ (reference sequence). The CDR3 sequence is 15 residues long. V was clipped by 5 bases and J by 5 bases; unmatched bases: 6. The CDR3 sequence: CASSRLAGVIETQYF. CDR3 nucleotide sequence: TGTGCCAGCAGCAGACTAGCGGGAGTAATTGAGACCCAGTACTTC.

This clonotype was observed a few times. The rearrangement links TRBV30 to TRBJ1-1, with 11 bases fitting TRBD1. J gave up 4 bases and V 4 bases, and 5 bases lay outside the gene matches. Germline V lookup: CDR1 GTSNPN, CDR2 SVGIG (reference sequence). This CDR3 is built from 14 residues. The CDR3: CAWIPGTGGTEAFF. The CDR3, as DNA: TGTGCCTGGATCCCTGGGACAGGGGGCACTGAAGCTTTCTTT.

This clonotype was detected once. This chain links TRBV6-1 with TRBJ2-7; D remains ambiguous. V lost 8 bases and J lost 4, with 18 bases in between. Germline assignment: CDR1 MNHNS and CDR2 SASEGT. This CDR3 comprises 14 residues. The CDR3 nucleotides read TGTGCCAGCGCCCTTTCCGCTGCCGGGTACGAGCAGTACTTC. Translating gives CASALSAAGYEQYF.

This chain connects TRBV5-1 to TRBJ2-5, with a possible D match to TRBD1 (6 bases). V was pared by 2 bases and J by 7 bases, with 12 bases between. Per germline, CDR1 SGHRS and CDR2 YFSETQ. The CDR3 sequence is 13 residues long. In DNA, the CDR3 is TGCGCCAGCAGCTTATCAGGGGACGGGACCCAGTACTTC. Amino acid sequence: CASSLSGDGTQYF.

The rearrangement links TRBV20-1 to TRBJ1-4, with 10 bases matching TRBD1. V lost 3 bases, J lost 8 bases, and 18 bases stayed unmatched. The CDR3 runs 18 residues. Germline V gene lookup returns CDR1 DFQATT and CDR2 SNEGSKA (reference sequence). CDR3 bases: TGCAGTGCTAGCCTATCCGGGACAGGGGCCGCGGGTTCGGAAAAACTGTTTTTT. It encodes CSASLSGTGAAGSEKLFF.

This clonotype appeared a few times. This chain connects TRBV10-2 to TRBJ2-2, with D possibly matching TRBD1 (6 bases). The V gene's germline CDR1 is WSHSY and CDR2 SAAADI. V lost 7 bases to trimming and J lost 0 bases, with 9 bases between them. The CDR3 runs 14 residues. The CDR3 DNA follows: TGCGCCAGCAAGGACAGAGCGAACACCGGGGAGCTGTTTTTT. Translating it yields CASKDRANTGELFF.

This clonotype was picked up many times. The chain has TRBV6-9 and TRBJ2-7; TRBD2 matches at 7 bases. The CDR3 length is 15 residues. CDR1 and CDR2 from the germline V gene are MNHGY and SVAAGI. J gave up 7 bases and V 4 bases, and 13 bases lay outside the gene matches. The CDR3 DNA sequence: TGTGCCAGCAGTTCGGGGGAGGGGAACTCCGGGGAGCAGTACTTC. The encoded protein is CASSSGEGNSGEQYF.

This clonotype was detected ten times or more. The chain combines TRBV28 with TRBJ1-2; weak D call: TRBD1 (5 bases). Trimming left V 3 bases short and J 3 bases short, with 11 bases between. This CDR3 is 14 amino acids long. Germline CDR1 reads MDHEN; CDR2 reads SYDVKM. For the CDR3, the DNA is TGTGCCAGCAGTTTTGGGGCAGGGTACTATGGCTACACCTTC. Its protein is CASSFGAGYYGYTF.